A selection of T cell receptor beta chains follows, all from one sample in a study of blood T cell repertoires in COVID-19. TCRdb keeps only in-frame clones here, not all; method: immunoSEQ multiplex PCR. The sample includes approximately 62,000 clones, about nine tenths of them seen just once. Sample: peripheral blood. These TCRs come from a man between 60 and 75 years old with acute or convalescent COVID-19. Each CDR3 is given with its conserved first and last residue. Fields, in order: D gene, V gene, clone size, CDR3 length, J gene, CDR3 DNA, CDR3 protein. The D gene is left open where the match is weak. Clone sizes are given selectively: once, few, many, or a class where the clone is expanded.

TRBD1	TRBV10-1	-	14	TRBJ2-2	TGCGCCAGCACCGACAGGGGCAACACCGGGGAGCTGTTTTTT	CASTDRGNTGELFF
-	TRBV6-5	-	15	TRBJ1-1	TGTGCCAGCAGTAGAATCCGGACAGAGAACACTGAAGCTTTCTTT	CASSRIRTENTEAFF
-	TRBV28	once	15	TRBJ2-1	TGTGCCAGCAGTCGCACCTCGGACTATTTCAATGAGCAGTTCTTC	CASSRTSDYFNEQFF
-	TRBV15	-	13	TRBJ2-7	TGTGCCACCAGCAGAGTAGGGGGTACCGAGCAGTACTTC	CATSRVGGTEQYF
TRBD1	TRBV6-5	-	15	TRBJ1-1	TGTGCCAGCATTAGGAGGACAGGGATGAACACTGAAGCTTTCTTT	CASIRRTGMNTEAFF
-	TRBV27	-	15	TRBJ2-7	TGTGCCAGCAGTACCCTTGTGGGCAGCTCCTACGAGCAGTACTTC	CASSTLVGSSYEQYF
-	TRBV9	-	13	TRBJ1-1	TGTGCCAGCAGAGAGTACAGCGGGCGTGAAGCTTTCTTT	CASREYSGREAFF
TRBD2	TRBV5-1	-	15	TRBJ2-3	TGCGCCAGCAGCCCTGTCGCGGCGGGGGCAGATACGCAGTATTTT	CASSPVAAGADTQYF
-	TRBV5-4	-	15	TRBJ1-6	TGTGCCAGCAGCCCAGGGACATACGAAGATTCACCCCTCCACTTT	CASSPGTYEDSPLHF
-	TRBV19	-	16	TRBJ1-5	TGTGCCAGTAGTACCCTCGCGGACAGTAGCAATCAGCCCCAGCATTTT	CASSTLADSSNQPQHF
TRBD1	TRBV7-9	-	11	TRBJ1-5	TGTGCCAGCAGCCAGGACAGGGAGCAGCATTTT	CASSQDREQHF
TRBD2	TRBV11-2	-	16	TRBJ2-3	TGTGCCAGCAGCCCGGGGACTAGCGGAGACACAGATACGCAGTATTTT	CASSPGTSGDTDTQYF
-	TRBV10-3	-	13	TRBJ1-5	TGTGCCATACAGGAGAATAGCAATCAGCCCCAGCATTTT	CAIQENSNQPQHF
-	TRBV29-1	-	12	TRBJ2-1	TGCAGCGGGGGACTGTTATACAATGAGCAGTTCTTC	CSGGLLYNEQFF
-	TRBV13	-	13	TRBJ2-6	TGTGCCAGCACGGTCTCTGGGGCCAACGTCCTGACTTTC	CASTVSGANVLTF
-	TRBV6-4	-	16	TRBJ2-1	TGTGCCAGCAGTGACCCAGGAGGGCCTTCCTACAATGAGCAGTTCTTC	CASSDPGGPSYNEQFF
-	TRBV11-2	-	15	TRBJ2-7	TGTGCCAGCAGCTTAGATCAGTCCGGGATCGACGAGCAGTACTTC	CASSLDQSGIDEQYF
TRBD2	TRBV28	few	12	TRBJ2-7	TGTGCCAGCGGGGGGGGTATTAACGAGCAGTACTTC	CASGGGINEQYF
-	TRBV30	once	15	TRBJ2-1	TGTGCCTGGAGTGTACCTAGGCTAGATCTCCATGAGCAGTTCTTC	CAWSVPRLDLHEQFF
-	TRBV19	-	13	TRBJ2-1	TGTGCCAGTAGTGGGGGGGCTCGCAATGAGCAGTTCTTC	CASSGGARNEQFF
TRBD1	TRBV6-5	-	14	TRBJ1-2	TGTGCCAGCAGTTTAACGGGACAGGGCTATGGCTACACCTTC	CASSLTGQGYGYTF
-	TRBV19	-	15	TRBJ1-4	TGTGCCAGTAGCGGATCGGGTGCAACTAATGAAAAACTGTTTTTT	CASSGSGATNEKLFF
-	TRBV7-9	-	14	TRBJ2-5	TGTGCCAGCAGCTTAGTACGGGATGGGAAGACCCAGTACTTC	CASSLVRDGKTQYF
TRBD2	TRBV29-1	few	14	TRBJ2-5	TGCAGCGTCCGTTGGACTAGCGGGCAAGAGACCCAGTACTTC	CSVRWTSGQETQYF
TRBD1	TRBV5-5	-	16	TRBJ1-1	TGTGCCAGCAGCTCAATCGGGGGACAGATGAACACTGAAGCTTTCTTT	CASSSIGGQMNTEAFF
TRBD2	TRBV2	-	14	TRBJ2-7	TGTGCCAGCAGTGAAATGGCGGGAGGGTACGAGCAGTACTTC	CASSEMAGGYEQYF
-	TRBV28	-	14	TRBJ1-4	TGTGCCAGCAGTACCCAGGGAGGGATAGGAAAACTGTTTTTT	CASSTQGGIGKLFF
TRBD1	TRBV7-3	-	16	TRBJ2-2	TGTGCCAGCAGCCCAAGACAGGGATCGGCCACCGGGGAGCTGTTTTTT	CASSPRQGSATGELFF
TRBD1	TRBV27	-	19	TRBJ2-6	TGTGCCAGCAGTTTATATTGGGGGACAGGCGTCGATGGGGCCAACGTCCTGACTTTC	CASSLYWGTGVDGANVLTF
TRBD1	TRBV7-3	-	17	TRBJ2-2	TGTGCCAGCAGCTTGTTGGGACAGGGGGCGCCTGCCGGGGAGCTGTTTTTT	CASSLLGQGAPAGELFF
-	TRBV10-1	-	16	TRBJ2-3	TGCGCCAGCACCAAGGAGGGGGCCGATAGCACAGATACGCAGTATTTT	CASTKEGADSTDTQYF
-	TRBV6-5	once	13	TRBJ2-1	TGTGCCAGCATCAAAGGGGACTACAATGAGCAGTTCTTC	CASIKGDYNEQFF
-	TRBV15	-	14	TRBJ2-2	TGTGCCACCAGCAGAGATTACGGCACCGGGGAGCTGTTTTTT	CATSRDYGTGELFF
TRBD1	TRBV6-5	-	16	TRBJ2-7	TGTGCCAGCAGTTACCTTCCGGGACAGGGTTTAGGGGAGCAGTACTTC	CASSYLPGQGLGEQYF
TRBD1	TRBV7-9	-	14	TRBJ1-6	TGTGCCAGCAGCTCAACAGGGGCTAATTCACCCCTCCACTTT	CASSSTGANSPLHF
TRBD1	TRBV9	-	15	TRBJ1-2	TGTGCCAGCAGCCCAGGGGCGCAGGGGGCATATGGCTACACCTTC	CASSPGAQGAYGYTF
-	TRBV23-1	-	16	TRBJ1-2	TGCGCCAGCAGTCGCCGCGGGCCCGGGTTTCCCTATGGCTACACCTTC	CASSRRGPGFPYGYTF
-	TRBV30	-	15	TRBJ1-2	TGTGCCTGGACCCGTAGGAGACAGGATAACTATGGCTACACCTTC	CAWTRRRQDNYGYTF
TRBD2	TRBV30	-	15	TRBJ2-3	TGTGCCTGGAGTGACGAGACTAATAGCGGGGGTACGCAGTATTTT	CAWSDETNSGGTQYF
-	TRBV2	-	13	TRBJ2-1	TGTGCCAGCAGTTCCAGGCCATACAATGAGCAGTTCTTC	CASSSRPYNEQFF
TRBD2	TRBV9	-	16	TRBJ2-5	TGTGCCAGCAGCGGATTAGCGGGAGGGCCCCAAGAGACCCAGTACTTC	CASSGLAGGPQETQYF
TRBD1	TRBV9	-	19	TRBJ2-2	TGTGCCAGCAGCCACGGACAGGGGGCTTATCATTCCTCGGCCGGGGAGCTGTTTTTT	CASSHGQGAYHSSAGELFF
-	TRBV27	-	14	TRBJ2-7	TGTGCCAGCAGTTCCGGGGCAGGGGGGTACGAGCAGTACTTC	CASSSGAGGYEQYF
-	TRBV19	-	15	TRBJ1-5	TGTGCCAGTAGTCCAACAGATAGAGGCAATCAGCCCCAGCATTTT	CASSPTDRGNQPQHF